This T cell receptor (beta chain) was profiled in a study of OX40 agonist ivuxolimab in advanced cancers. Study summary: Therapy given before enrollment (anti-PD-1, anti-PD-L1 or anti-CTLA-4) was allowed, and 40% had some.

Sampled blood was obtained at baseline, cycle 4 day 1, and cycle 7 day 1. As to this clone: Its antigen is undetermined.

The protocol was immunoSEQ multiplex PCR, while the TCRdb copy is restricted to in-frame clones and leaves out a portion. The sample holds tens of thousands of clones, over 75% seen once. Study outcomes and limitations: Antigens targeted by the expanded peripheral T cells were not determined. Patients with a partial response at 0.1-3.0 mg/kg had among the lowest clonal expansion.

The clonotype was recovered from an adult with an advanced solid tumor such as melanoma, head and neck, liver or kidney cancer. Source: CD4+ or CD8+ T cells sorted from blood, taken in a trial of the OX40 agonist ivuxolimab.

DNA for the CDR3: TGTGCCAGCAGCTTCTCGACAGGGGAAGGGGCAGATACGCAGTATTTT. Translation gives CASSFSTGEGADTQYF. The chain is built from TRBV7-9 and TRBJ2-3; 8 bases map to TRBD1. From germline, CDR1 is SEHNR and CDR2 FQNEAQ (reference sequence). Trimming removed 3 bases from V and 4 bases from J; junction bases left unmatched: 9. CDR3 length: 16 amino acids.